These 13 T cell receptor beta chains share one sample of origin, sequenced in a study of T-cell reconstitution after alpha-beta-depleted transplantation in children. TCRbeta library preparation incorporated unique molecular identifiers. TCRdb analysed the PCR reads with MiXCR anew, one entry per CDR3 protein. The sample consists of about 17,000 distinct CDR3 sequences, 9.5% to 15% of them appearing once. Sequencing used PBMCs, mostly from graft donor cells, obtained 180 days after TCRalphabeta/CD19-depleted stem cell transplant. All receptors derive from a boy in the first two years of life who had a stem cell transplant for Wiskott-Aldrich syndrome, so the T cells may come from the graft donor.

This clonotype was seen only a few times. V gene TRBV23-1 combines with J gene TRBJ2-5; TRBD1 agrees at 8 bases. TRBV23-1 counts as an open reading frame of uncertain function. Trimming cost V 4 bases and J 3 bases; bases outside gene matches: 10. The length of the CDR3 is 16 residues. The CDR3, as DNA: TGCGCCAGCAGTCGACCGGACAGGGTGGAGAAAGAGACCCAGTACTTC. Protein sequence: CASSRPDRVEKETQYF.

This clonotype showed up many times. The chain combines TRBV5-1 with TRBJ2-2; tentative D call: TRBD1 (5 bases). CDR3 length: 15 residues. Trimming pared 4 bases from V and 3 bases from J, leaving 13 bases between. Looked up from germline, CDR1 is SGHRS and CDR2 is YFSETQ. CDR3 nucleotides: TGCGCCAGCAGCCCTCAGGGCCCCGACACCGGGGAGCTGTTTTTT. Protein: CASSPQGPDTGELFF.

This clonotype appeared many times. The gene calls are TRBV7-2 and TRBJ1-5, with 9 positions matching TRBD1. The CDR3 runs to 14 residues. V lost 6 bases to trimming and J lost 6 bases; unmatched junction nucleotides: 6. Germline loops: CDR1 SGHTA, CDR2 FQGNSA. The CDR3: CASREQGAGQPQHF. The CDR3 DNA reads as TGTGCCAGCAGGGAACAGGGGGCAGGTCAGCCCCAGCATTTT.

This clonotype turned up a few times. V and J are TRBV19 and TRBJ2-2; D might be TRBD1 (6 bases). This CDR3 is built from 15 residues. Trimming removed 5 bases at V and 1 base at J, with 11 bases between. Germline V CDR1 and CDR2: LNHDA, SQIVND (reference sequence). This CDR3 is CASSGGWGNTGELFF. In DNA, the CDR3 is TGTGCCAGTAGTGGGGGCTGGGGGAACACCGGGGAGCTGTTTTTT.

This clonotype was counted ten times or more. The CDR3 bases are TGTGCCAGCAGTTTTCCCGGGGTCGCCTATGGCTACACCTTC. Translating it yields CASSFPGVAYGYTF. This chain connects TRBV28 to TRBJ1-2; D is uncertain. This CDR3 has 14 residues. V was shortened by 3 bases and J by 4 bases, with 12 bases between the two germline ends. Germline V CDR1 and CDR2: MDHEN, SYDVKM.

The chain combines TRBV25-1 with TRBJ1-1; D possibly corresponds to TRBD1 (5 bases). The CDR3 has 15 residues. The V end was cut by 2 bases, the J end by 3 bases, with 13 bases between. Germline V CDR1 and CDR2: MGHDK, SYGVNS. This chain's CDR3 is CASSEGHQGYTEAFF. CDR3 bases: TGTGCCAGCAGTGAAGGGCACCAGGGATACACTGAAGCTTTCTTT.

Many counts were recorded for this clonotype. This rearrangement joins TRBV20-1 to TRBJ2-5; D is unclear. Germline values: CDR1 DFQATT, CDR2 SNEGSKA (reference sequence). V was shortened by 5 bases and J by 5 bases, with 9 bases between the two germline ends. The CDR3 is 11 amino acids. CDR3 nucleotides: TGCAGTGCTCGCTACTTGGAGACCCAGTACTTC. Translated, it gives CSARYLETQYF.

This clonotype showed up just a few times. This chain links TRBV5-6 with TRBJ2-5; 13 bases are shared with TRBD2. The CDR3 sequence is 19 residues long. Germline assignment: CDR1 SGHDT and CDR2 YYEEEE. Trimming cost V 4 bases and J 0 bases; bases outside gene matches: 12. CDR3 in amino acids: CASSPPTSGRWGNQETQYF. Here the CDR3 DNA reads TGTGCCAGCAGCCCGCCGACTAGCGGGAGGTGGGGAAACCAAGAGACCCAGTACTTC.

This clonotype was found many times. V usage is TRBV5-6 and J usage is TRBJ2-7, with 7 bases that match TRBD2. CDR3 size: 15 residues. The V and J ends lost 4 bases and 2 bases, in that order; junction bases with no gene match: 9. Per the germline V gene, CDR1 is SGHDT and CDR2 is YYEEEE. The CDR3 sequence is CASSIAAGLAYEQYF. In nucleotides, the CDR3 is TGTGCCAGCAGCATCGCAGCGGGACTCGCCTACGAGCAGTACTTC.

This clonotype was recorded a few times. The CDR3 here is CASRSQGAISEQFF. The DNA of the CDR3 is TGCGCCAGCAGGTCACAGGGGGCCATCAGTGAGCAGTTCTTC. The chain links TRBV5-1 to TRBJ2-1; 9 nucleotides line up with TRBD1. There are 14 residues in the CDR3. J was trimmed by 9 bases and V by 5 bases; bases with no gene match: 9. CDR1 is SGHRS, CDR2 YFSETQ, per germline.

This clonotype appeared many times. The gene calls are TRBV2 and TRBJ2-7; D is ambiguous. The germline V gene encodes CDR1 SNHLY and CDR2 FYNNEI. V lost 7 bases to trimming and J lost 2 bases, with 9 bases between them. This CDR3 is 12 amino acids long. CDR3 in DNA: TGTGCCAGCACGGATTCCACCTACGAGCAGTACTTC. It encodes CASTDSTYEQYF.

This clonotype was observed many times. The gene calls are TRBV7-9 and TRBJ2-7; weak D call: TRBD1 (6 bases). CDR3 length: 15 residues. In germline, CDR1 is SEHNR, CDR2 FQNEAQ (reference sequence). Trimming pared 5 bases from V and 4 bases from J, leaving 18 bases between. This CDR3 reads CASSTRTADEYEQYF. DNA for the CDR3: TGTGCCAGCAGCACCAGGACAGCAGACGAATACGAGCAGTACTTC.

This chain joins TRBV24-1 and TRBJ2-7, with TRBD2 identical over 8 bases. The germline V gene encodes CDR1 KGHDR and CDR2 SFDVKD. This CDR3 has 14 amino acids. The trim removed 4 bases at V and 7 bases at J, leaving 8 bases unmatched. CDR3 nucleotide sequence: TGTGCCACCAGTGACCCGGGGGGGGCTGAAGAGCAGTACTTC. Translating it yields CATSDPGGAEEQYF.